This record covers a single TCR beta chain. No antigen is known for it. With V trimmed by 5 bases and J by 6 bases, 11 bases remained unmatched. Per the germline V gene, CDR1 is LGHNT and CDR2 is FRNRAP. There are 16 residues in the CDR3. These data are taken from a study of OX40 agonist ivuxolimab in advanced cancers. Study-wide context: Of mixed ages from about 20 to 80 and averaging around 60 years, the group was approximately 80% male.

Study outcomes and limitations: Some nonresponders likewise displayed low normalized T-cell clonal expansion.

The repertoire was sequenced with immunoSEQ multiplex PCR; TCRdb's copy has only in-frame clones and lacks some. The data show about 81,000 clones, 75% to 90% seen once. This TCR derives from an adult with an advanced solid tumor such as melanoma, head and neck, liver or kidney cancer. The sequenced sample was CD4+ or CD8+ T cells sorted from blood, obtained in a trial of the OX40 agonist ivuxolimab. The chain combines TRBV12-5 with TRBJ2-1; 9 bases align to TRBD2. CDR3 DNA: TGTGCTAGTGGTAATAGCGGGAGTGGTTCAGGCAATGAGCAGTTCTTC. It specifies CASGNSGSGSGNEQFF.